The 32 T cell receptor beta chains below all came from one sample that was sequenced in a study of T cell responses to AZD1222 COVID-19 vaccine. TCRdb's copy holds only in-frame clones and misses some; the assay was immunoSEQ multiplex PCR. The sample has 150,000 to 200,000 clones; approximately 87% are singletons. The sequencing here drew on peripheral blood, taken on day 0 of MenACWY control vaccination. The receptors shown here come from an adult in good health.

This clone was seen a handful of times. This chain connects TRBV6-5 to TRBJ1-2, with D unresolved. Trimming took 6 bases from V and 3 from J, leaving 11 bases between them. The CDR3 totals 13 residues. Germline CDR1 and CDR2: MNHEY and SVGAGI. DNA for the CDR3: TGTGCCAGCAGGCCCCGAGGCGACTATGGCTACACCTTC. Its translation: CASRPRGDYGYTF.

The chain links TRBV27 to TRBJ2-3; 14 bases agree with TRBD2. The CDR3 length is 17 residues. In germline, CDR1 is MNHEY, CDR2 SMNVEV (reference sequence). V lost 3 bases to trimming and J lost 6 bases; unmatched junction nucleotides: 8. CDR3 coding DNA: TGTGCCAGCAGTTTCAGGAGACTAGCGGGGGGGCCGGATACGCAGTATTTT. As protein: CASSFRRLAGGPDTQYF.

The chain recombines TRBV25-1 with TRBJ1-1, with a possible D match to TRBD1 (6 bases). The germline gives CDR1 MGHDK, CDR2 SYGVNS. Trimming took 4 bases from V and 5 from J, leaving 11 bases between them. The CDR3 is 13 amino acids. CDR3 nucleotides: TGTGCCAGCAGTGGGGGGGCGAGGACTGAAGCTTTCTTT. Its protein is CASSGGARTEAFF.

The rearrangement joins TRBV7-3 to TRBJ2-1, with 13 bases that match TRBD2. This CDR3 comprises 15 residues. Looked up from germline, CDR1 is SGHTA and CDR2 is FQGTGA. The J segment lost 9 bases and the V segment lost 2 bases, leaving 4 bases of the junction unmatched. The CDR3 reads CASSLGLAGAGEQFF. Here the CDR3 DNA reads TGTGCCAGCAGCTTAGGACTAGCGGGGGCGGGTGAGCAGTTCTTC.

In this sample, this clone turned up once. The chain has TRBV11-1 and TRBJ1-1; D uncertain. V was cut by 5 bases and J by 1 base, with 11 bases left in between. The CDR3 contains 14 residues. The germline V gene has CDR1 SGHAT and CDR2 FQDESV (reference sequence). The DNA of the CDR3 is TGTGCCAGCAGCCTGGAACTCAGGAACACTGAAGCTTTCTTT. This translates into CASSLELRNTEAFF.

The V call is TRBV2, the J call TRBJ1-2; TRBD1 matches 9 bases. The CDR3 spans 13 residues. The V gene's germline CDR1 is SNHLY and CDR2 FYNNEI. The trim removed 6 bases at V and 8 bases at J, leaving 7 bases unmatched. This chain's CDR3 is CASSKDRGRGYTF. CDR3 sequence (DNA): TGTGCCAGCAGCAAGGACAGGGGCAGAGGCTACACCTTC.

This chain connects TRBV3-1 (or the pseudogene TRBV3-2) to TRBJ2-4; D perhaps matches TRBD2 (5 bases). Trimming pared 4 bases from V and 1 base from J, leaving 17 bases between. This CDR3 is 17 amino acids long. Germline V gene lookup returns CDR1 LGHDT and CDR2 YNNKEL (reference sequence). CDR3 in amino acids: CASSPSGWSLAKNIQYF. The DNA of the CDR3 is TGTGCCAGCAGCCCCTCGGGGTGGTCATTGGCCAAAAACATTCAGTACTTC.

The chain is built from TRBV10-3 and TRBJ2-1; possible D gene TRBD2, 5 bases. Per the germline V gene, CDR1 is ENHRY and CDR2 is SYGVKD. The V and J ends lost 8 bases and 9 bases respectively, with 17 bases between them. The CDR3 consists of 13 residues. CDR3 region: CAIGRAEVPEQFF. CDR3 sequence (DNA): TGTGCCATCGGGAGAGCCGAAGTACCTGAGCAGTTCTTC.

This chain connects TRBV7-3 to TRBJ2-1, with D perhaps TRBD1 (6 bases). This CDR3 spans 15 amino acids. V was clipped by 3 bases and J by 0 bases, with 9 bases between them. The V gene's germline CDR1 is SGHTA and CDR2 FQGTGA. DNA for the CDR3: TGTGCCAGCAGCTTGGGGGCAAGCTCCTACAATGAGCAGTTCTTC. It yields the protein CASSLGASSYNEQFF.

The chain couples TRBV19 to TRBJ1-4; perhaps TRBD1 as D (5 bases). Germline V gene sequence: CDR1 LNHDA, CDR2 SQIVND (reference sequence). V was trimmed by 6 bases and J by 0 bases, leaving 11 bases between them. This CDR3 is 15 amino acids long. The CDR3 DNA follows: TGTGCCAGTAGCCGACAGTCTGCAACTAATGAAAAACTGTTTTTT. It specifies CASSRQSATNEKLFF.

CDR3 DNA sequence: TGTGCCAGCAGCCAAGTCGCCGATTCCTACAATGAGCAGTTCTTC. Translation gives CASSQVADSYNEQFF. J is TRBJ2-1 and V is TRBV3-1 (or the pseudogene TRBV3-2); D remains ambiguous. From germline, CDR1 is LGHDT and CDR2 YNNKEL (reference sequence). This CDR3 has 15 residues. V dropped 1 base and J dropped 1 base, with 8 bases sitting between them.

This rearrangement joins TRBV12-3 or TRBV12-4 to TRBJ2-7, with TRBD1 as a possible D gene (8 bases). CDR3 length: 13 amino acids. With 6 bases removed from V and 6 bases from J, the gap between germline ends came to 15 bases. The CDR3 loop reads CASSATGEGEQYF. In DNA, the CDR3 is TGTGCCAGCAGCGCGACAGGGGAGGGCGAGCAGTACTTC.

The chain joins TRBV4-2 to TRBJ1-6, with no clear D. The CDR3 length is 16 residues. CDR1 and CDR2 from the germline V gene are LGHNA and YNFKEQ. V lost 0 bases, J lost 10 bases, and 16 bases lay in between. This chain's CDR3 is CASSQDQSEGRSPLHF. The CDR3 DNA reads TGTGCCAGCAGCCAAGATCAGTCGGAGGGAAGATCACCCCTCCACTTT.

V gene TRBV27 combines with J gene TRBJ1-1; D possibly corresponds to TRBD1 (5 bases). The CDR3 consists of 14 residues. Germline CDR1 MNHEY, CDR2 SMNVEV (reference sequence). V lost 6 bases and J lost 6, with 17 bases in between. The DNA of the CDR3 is TGTGCCAGCAGGTTCTCGGGGGTCGTGGCTGAAGCTTTCTTT. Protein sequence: CASRFSGVVAEAFF.

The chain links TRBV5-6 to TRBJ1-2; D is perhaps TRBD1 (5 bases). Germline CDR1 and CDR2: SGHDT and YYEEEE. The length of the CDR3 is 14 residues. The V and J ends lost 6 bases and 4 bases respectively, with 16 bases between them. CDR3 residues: CASKSGDGSYGYTF. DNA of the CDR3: TGTGCCAGCAAGTCGGGGGATGGGAGCTATGGCTACACCTTC. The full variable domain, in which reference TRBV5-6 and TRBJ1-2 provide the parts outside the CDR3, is DAGVTQSPTHLIKTRGQQVTLRCSPKSGHDTVSWYQQALGQGPQFIFQYYEEEERQRGNFPDRFSGHQFPNYSSELNVNALLLGDSALYLCASKSGDGSYGYTFGSGTRLTVV.

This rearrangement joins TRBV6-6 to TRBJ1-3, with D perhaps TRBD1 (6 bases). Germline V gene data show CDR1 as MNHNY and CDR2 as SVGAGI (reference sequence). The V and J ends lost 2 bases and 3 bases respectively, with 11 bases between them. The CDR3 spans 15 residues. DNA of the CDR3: TGTGCCAGCAGTTACGAGGGGGTTTATGGAAACACCATATATTTT. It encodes CASSYEGVYGNTIYF.

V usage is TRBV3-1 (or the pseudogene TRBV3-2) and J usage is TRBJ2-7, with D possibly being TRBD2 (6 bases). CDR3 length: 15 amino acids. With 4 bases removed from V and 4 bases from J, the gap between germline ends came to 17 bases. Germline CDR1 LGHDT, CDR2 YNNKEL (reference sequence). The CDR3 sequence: CASSRIGSGSYEQYF. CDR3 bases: TGTGCCAGCAGCCGAATCGGGAGCGGGTCGTACGAGCAGTACTTC.

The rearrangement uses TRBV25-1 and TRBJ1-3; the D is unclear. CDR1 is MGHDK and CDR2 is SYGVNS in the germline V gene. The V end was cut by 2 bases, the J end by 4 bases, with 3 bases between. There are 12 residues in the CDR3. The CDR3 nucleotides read TGTGCCAGCAGTGAAGAGGGAAACACCATATATTTT. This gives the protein CASSEEGNTIYF. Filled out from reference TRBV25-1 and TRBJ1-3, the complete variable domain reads EADIYQTPRYLVIGTGKKITLECSQTMGHDKMYWYQQDPGMELHLIHYSYGVNSTEKGDLSSESTVSRIRTEHFPLTLESARPSHTSQYLCASSEEGNTIYFGEGSWLTVV.

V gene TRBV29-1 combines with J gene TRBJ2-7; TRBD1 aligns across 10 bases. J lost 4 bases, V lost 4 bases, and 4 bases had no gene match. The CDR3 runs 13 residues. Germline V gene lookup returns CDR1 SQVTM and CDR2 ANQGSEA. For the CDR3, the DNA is TGCAGCGTTGCGAGGACAGGGGGATACGAGCAGTACTTC. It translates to CSVARTGGYEQYF.

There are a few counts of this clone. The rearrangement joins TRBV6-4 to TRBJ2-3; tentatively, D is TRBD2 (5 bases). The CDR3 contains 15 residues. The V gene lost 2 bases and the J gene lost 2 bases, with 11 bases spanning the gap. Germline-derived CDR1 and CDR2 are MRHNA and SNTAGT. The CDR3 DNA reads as TGTGCCAGCAGTGACGGGAGCGCCGACACAGATACGCAGTATTTT. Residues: CASSDGSADTDTQYF.

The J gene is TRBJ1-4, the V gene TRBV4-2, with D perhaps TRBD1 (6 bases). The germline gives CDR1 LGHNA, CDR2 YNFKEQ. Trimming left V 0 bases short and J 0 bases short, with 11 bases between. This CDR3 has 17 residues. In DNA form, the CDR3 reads TGTGCCAGCAGCCAAGAGGGGGCCAGTCCAACTAATGAAAAACTGTTTTTT. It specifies CASSQEGASPTNEKLFF.

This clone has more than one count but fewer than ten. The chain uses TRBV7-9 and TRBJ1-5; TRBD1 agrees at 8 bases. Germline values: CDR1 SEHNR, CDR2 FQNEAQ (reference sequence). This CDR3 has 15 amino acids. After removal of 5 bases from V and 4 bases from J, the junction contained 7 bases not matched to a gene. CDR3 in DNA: TGTGCCAGCAGCAGCGTTACAGGGGGTAATCAGCCCCAGCATTTT. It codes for CASSSVTGGNQPQHF.

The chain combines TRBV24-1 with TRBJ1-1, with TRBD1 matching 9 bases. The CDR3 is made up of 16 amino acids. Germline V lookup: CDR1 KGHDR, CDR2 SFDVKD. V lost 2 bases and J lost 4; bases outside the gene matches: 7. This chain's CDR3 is CATSDSTGGTGTEAFF. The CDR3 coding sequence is TGTGCCACCAGTGATTCGACAGGGGGGACCGGCACTGAAGCTTTCTTT.

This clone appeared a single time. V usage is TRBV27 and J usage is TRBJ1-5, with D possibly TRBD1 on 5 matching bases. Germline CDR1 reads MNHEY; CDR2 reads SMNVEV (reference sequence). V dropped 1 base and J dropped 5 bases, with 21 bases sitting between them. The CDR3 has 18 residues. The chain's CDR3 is CASSLFSLGPTSDQPQHF. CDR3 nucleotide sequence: TGTGCCAGCAGTTTATTTAGTTTGGGACCGACCTCGGATCAGCCCCAGCATTTT.

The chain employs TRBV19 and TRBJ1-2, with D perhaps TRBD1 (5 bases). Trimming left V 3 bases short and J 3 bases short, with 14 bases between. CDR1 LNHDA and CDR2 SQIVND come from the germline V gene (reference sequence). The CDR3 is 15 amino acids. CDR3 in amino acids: CASSIFGREDYGYTF. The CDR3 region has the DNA TGTGCCAGTAGTATCTTTGGCAGGGAGGACTATGGCTACACCTTC.

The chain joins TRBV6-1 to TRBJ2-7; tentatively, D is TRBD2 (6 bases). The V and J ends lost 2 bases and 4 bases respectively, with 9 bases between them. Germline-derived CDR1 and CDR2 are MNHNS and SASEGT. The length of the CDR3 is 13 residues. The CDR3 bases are TGTGCCAGCAGTGAATCGGAGGGTTACGAGCAGTACTTC. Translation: CASSESEGYEQYF.

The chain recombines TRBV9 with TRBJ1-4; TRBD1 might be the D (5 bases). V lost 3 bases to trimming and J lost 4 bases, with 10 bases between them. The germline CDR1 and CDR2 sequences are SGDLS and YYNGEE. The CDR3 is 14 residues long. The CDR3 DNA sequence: TGTGCCAGCAGCGACGGGGGTATTAATGAAAAACTGTTTTTT. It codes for CASSDGGINEKLFF.

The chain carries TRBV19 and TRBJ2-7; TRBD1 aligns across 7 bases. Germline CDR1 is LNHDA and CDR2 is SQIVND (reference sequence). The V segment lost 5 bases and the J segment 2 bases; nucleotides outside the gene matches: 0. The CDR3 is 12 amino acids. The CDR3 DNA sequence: TGTGCCAGTAGTGGGACAGCCTACGAGCAGTACTTC. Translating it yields CASSGTAYEQYF.

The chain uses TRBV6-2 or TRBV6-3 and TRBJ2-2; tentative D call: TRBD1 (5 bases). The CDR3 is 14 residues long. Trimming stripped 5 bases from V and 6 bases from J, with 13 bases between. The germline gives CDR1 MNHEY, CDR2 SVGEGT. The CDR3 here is CASSKARDAGELFF. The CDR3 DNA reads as TGTGCCAGCAGTAAGGCCAGGGATGCCGGGGAGCTGTTTTTT.

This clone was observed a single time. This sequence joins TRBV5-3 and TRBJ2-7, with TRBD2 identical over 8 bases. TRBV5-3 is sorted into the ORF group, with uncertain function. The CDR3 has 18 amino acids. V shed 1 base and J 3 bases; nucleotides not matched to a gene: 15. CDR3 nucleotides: TGTGCCAGAAGCTTGATCGGGCTAGCGGGCCCACTAGTCTACGAGCAGTACTTC. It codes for CARSLIGLAGPLVYEQYF.

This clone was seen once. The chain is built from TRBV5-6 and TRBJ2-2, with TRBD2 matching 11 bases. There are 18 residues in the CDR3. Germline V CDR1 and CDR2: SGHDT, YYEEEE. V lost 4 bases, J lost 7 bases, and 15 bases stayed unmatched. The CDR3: CASSVSIGLAGRSGELFF. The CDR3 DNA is TGTGCCAGCAGCGTCTCAATTGGACTAGCGGGTAGGAGCGGGGAGCTGTTTTTT. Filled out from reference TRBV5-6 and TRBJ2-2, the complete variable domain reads DAGVTQSPTHLIKTRGQQVTLRCSPKSGHDTVSWYQQALGQGPQFIFQYYEEEERQRGNFPDRFSGHQFPNYSSELNVNALLLGDSALYLCASSVSIGLAGRSGELFFGEGSRLTVL.

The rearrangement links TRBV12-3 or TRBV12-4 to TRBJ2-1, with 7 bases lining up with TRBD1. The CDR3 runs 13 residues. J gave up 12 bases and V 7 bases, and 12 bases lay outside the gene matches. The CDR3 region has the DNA TGTGCCAGCAACGTCAGGGGGTCCATCGGGCAGTTCTTC. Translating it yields CASNVRGSIGQFF.